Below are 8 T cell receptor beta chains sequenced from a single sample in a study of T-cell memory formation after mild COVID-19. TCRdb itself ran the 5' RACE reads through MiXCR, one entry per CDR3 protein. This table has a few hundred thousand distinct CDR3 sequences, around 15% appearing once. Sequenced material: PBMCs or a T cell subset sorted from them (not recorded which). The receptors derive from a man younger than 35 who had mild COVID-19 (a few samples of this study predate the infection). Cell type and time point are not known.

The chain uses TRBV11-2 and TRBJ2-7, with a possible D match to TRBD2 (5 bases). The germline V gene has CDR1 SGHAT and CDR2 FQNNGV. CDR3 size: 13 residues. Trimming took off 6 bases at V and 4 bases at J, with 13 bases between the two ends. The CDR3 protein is CASSLRGEYEQYV. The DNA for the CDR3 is TGTGCCAGCAGTCTCCGGGGAGAGTACGAGCAGTACGTC.

This CDR3 is CASSAYRVDGANVLTF. CDR3 nucleotides: TGTGCCAGCAGTGCGTACAGGGTTGACGGGGCCAACGTCCTGACTTTC. V usage is TRBV6-6 and J usage is TRBJ2-6; a weak D match, TRBD1 (6 bases). CDR1 and CDR2 from the germline V gene are MNHNY and SVGAGI (reference sequence). Trimming pared 5 bases from V and 4 bases from J, leaving 15 bases between. CDR3 size: 16 residues.

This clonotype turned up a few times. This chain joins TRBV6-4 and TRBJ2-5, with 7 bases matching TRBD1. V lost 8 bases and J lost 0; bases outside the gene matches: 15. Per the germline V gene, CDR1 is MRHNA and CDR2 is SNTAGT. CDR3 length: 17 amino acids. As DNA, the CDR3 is TGTGCCAGCGCCGGGGACAGACAGGGAGATAACCAAGAGACCCAGTACTTC. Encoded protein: CASAGDRQGDNQETQYF.

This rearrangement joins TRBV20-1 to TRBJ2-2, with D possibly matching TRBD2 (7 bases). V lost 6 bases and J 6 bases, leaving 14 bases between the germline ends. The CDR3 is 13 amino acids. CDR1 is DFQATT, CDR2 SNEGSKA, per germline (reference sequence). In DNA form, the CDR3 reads TGCAGTGCGATCACAGGGAGGGCCGGGGAGCTGTTTTTT. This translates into CSAITGRAGELFF.

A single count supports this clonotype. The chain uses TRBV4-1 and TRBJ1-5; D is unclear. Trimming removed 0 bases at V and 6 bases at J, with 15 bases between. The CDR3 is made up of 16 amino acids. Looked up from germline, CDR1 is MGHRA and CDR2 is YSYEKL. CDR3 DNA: TGCGCCAGCAGCCAAGATTCTGGGGTCTTGGGTCAGCCCCAGCATTTT. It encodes CASSQDSGVLGQPQHF.

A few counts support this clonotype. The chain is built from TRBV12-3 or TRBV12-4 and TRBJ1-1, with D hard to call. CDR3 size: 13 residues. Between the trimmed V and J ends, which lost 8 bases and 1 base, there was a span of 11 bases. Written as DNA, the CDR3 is TGTGCCAGCCTTTTACATAGGAACACTGAAGCTTTCTTT. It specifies CASLLHRNTEAFF.

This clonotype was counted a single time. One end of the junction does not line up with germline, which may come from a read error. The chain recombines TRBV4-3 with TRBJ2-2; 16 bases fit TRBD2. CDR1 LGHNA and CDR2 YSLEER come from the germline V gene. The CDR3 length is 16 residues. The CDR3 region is CASSPGTSGGAGDLFF. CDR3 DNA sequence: TGCGCCAGCAGCCCAGGGACTAGCGGGGGGGCAGGGGACCTGTTTTTT.

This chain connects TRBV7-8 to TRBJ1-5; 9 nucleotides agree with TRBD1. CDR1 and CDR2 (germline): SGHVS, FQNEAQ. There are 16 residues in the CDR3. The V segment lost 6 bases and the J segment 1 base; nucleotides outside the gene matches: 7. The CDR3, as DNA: TGTGCCAGCAGTATGGGAGGGACAGGGAGCAATCAGCCCCAGCATTTT. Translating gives CASSMGGTGSNQPQHF.